This T cell receptor beta chain was identified during a study of blood T cell repertoires in COVID-19. For the study at large: Italy, Spain and the United States were the sources of the convalescent and acute COVID-19 samples. Sources were T cells, B-cell-depleted T cells, or PBMCs; the material itself was cDNA or gDNA.

Data came from immunoSEQ multiplex PCR; TCRdb stores just in-frame clones and leaves some out. The sample lists roughly 130,000 clones, about 83% occurring once. Participant ages covered about 18 to 90 years across about two dozen US areas. Assignment of participants to cohorts was predicated upon participant-reported clinical history. This CDR3 has 13 residues. V lost 3 bases and J 9 bases, leaving 9 bases between the germline ends. The germline V gene has CDR1 MGHRA and CDR2 YSYEKL. The clonotype comes from a woman in her 30s who had recovered from COVID-19. The chain has TRBV4-1 and TRBJ1-6; no definite D call. Source material: PBMCs or T cells enriched from blood (not recorded which). The CDR3 nucleotides are TGCGCCAGCAGCCAGGCCCAGATTTCACCCCTCCACTTT. Its translation is CASSQAQISPLHF.